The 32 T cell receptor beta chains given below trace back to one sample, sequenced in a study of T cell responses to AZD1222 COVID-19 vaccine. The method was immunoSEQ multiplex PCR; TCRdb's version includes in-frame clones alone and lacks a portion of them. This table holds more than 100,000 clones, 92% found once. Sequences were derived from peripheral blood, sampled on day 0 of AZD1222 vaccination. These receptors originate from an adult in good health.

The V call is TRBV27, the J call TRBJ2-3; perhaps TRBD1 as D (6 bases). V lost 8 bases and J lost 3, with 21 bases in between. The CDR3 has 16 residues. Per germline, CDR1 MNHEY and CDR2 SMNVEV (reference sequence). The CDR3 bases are TGTGCCAGCCCCGGACAGCGATCCTCCTCTACAGATACGCAGTATTTT. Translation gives CASPGQRSSSTDTQYF.

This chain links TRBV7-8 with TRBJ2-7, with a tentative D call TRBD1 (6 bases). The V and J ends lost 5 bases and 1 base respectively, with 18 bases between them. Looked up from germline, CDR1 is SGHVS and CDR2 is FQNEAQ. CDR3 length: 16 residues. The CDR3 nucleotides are TGTGCCAGCAGCCCTAGGGCAGGGGCTTGGTCCTACGAGCAGTACTTC. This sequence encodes CASSPRAGAWSYEQYF.

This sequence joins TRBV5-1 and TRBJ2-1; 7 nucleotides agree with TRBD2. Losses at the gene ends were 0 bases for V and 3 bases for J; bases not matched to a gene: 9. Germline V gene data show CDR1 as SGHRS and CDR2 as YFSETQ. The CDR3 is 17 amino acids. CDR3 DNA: TGCGCCAGCAGCTTGGCCATCTACCAGCGGGGCTACAATGAGCAGTTCTTC. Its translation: CASSLAIYQRGYNEQFF.

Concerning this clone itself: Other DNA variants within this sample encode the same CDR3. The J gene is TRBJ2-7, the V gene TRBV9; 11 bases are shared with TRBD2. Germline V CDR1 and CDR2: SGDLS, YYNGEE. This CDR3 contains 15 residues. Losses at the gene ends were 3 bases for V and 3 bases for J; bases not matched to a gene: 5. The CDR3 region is CASSASGTSGYEQYF. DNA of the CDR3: TGTGCCAGCAGCGCCTCAGGGACTAGCGGCTACGAGCAGTACTTC.

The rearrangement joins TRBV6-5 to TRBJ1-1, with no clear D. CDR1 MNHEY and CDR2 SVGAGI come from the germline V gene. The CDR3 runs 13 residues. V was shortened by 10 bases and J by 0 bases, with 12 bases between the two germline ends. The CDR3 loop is CATLDGMNTEAFF. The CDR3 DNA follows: TGTGCCACCTTGGACGGGATGAACACTGAAGCTTTCTTT.

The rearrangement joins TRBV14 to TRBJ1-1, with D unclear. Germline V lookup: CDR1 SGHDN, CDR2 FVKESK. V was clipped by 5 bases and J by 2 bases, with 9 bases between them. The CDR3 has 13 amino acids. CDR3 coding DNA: TGTGCCAGCAGCGGGCTTCTAAACACTGAAGCTTTCTTT. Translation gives CASSGLLNTEAFF.

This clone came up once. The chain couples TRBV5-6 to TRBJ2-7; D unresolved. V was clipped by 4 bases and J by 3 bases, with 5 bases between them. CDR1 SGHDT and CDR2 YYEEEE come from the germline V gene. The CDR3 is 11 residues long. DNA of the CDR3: TGTGCCAGCAGCCGCGGCTACGAGCAGTACTTC. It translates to CASSRGYEQYF.

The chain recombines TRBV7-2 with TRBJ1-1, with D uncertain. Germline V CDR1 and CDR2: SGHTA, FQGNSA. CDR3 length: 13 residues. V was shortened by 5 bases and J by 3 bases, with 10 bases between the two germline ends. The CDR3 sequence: CASSLRGHTEAFF. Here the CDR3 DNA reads TGTGCCAGCAGCCTACGAGGGCACACTGAAGCTTTCTTT.

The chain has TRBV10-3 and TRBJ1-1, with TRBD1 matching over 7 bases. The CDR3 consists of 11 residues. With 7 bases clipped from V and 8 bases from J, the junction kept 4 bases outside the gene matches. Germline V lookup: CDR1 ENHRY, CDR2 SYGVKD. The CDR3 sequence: CAIKTGTEAFF. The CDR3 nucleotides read TGTGCCATCAAGACAGGGACCGAAGCTTTCTTT.

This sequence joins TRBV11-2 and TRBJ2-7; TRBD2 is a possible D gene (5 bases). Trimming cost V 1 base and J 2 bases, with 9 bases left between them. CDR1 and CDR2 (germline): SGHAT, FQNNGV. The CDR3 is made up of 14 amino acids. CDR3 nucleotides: TGTGCCAGCAGCTTAGCGTTCGGGACCTACGAGCAGTACTTC. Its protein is CASSLAFGTYEQYF.

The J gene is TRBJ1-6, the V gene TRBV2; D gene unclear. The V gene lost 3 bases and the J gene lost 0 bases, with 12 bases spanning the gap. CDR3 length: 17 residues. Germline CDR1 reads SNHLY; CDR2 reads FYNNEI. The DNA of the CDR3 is TGTGCCAGCAGTGATTCTCCAGGTAGCTCCTATAATTCACCCCTCCACTTT. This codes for CASSDSPGSSYNSPLHF.

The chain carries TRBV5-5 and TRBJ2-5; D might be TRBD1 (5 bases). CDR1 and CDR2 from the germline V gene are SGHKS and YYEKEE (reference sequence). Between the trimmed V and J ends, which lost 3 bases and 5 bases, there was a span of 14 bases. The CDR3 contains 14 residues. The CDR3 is CASSSRYPGETQYF. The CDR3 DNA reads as TGTGCCAGCAGCTCCCGGTACCCAGGGGAGACCCAGTACTTC.

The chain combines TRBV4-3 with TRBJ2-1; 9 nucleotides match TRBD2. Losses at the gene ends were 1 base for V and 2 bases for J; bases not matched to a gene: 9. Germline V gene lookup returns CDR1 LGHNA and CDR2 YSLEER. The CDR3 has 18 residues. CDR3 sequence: CASSQVPFSGGAYNEQFF. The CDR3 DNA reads TGCGCCAGCAGCCAAGTACCATTTAGCGGGGGTGCCTACAATGAGCAGTTCTTC.

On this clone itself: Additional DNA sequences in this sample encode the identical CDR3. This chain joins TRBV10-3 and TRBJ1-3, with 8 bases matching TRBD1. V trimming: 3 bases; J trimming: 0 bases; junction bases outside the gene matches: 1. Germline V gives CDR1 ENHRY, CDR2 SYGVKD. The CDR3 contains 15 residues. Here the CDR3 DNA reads TGTGCCATCAGTGATACAGGGGGCTCTGGAAACACCATATATTTT. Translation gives CAISDTGGSGNTIYF.

CDR3 nucleotides: TGTGCCAGCAGTGAAGGGGTGATGACAGATACGCAGTATTTT. This translates into CASSEGVMTDTQYF. V is TRBV6-1 and J is TRBJ2-3, with no clear D. V lost 1 base, J lost 3 bases, and 8 bases lay in between. The CDR3 runs 14 residues. In germline, CDR1 is MNHNS, CDR2 SASEGT.

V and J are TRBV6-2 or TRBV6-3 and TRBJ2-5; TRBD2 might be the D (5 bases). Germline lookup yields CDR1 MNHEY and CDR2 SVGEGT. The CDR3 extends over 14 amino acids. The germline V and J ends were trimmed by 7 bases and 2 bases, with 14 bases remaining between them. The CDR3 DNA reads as TGTGCCAGCACCCCCGGACTGCGACAAGAGACCCAGTACTTC. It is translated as CASTPGLRQETQYF.

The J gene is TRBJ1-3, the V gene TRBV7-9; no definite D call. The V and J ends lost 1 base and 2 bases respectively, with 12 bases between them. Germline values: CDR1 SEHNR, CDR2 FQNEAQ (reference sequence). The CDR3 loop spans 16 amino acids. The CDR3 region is CASSLVKGLAGNTIYF. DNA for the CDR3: TGTGCCAGCAGCTTAGTAAAGGGTTTGGCTGGAAACACCATATATTTT.

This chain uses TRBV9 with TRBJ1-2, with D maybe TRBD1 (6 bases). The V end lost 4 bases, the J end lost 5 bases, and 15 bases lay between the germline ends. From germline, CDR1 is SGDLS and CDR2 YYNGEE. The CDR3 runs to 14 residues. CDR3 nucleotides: TGTGCCAGCAGCACGAGAGAGGGGGGGTATGGCTACACCTTC. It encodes CASSTREGGYGYTF.

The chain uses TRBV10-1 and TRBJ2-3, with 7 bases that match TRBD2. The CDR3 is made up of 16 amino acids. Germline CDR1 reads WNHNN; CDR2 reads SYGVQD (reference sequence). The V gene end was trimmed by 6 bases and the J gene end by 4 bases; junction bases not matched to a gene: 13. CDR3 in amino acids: CASSGGERDASDTQYF. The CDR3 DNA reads TGCGCCAGCAGCGGGGGTGAGCGGGACGCCTCAGATACGCAGTATTTT.

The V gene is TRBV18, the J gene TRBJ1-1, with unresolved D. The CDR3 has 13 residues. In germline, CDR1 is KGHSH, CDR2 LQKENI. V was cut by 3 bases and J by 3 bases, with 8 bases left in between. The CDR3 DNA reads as TGTGCCAGCTCACCGGACGGGGACACTGAAGCTTTCTTT. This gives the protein CASSPDGDTEAFF.

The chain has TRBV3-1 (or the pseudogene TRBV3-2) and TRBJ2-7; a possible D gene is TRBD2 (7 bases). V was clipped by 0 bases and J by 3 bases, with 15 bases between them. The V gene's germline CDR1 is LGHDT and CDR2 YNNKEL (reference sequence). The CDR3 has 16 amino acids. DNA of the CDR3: TGTGCCAGCAGCCAAGATTGGGCGGGGGCCCTCTACGAGCAGTACTTC. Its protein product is CASSQDWAGALYEQYF.

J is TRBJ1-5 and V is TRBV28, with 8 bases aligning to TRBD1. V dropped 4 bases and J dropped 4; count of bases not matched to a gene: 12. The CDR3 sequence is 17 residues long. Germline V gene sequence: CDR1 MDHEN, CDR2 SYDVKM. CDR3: CASSSTGVAIGNQPQHF. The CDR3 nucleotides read TGTGCCAGCAGTTCGACAGGGGTTGCGATTGGGAATCAGCCCCAGCATTTT.

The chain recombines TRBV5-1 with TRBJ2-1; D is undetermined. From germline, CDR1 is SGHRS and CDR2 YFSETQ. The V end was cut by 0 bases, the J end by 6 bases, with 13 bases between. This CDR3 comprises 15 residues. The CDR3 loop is CASSLGAARVNEQFF. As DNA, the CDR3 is TGCGCCAGCAGCTTGGGGGCAGCTCGGGTCAATGAGCAGTTCTTC.

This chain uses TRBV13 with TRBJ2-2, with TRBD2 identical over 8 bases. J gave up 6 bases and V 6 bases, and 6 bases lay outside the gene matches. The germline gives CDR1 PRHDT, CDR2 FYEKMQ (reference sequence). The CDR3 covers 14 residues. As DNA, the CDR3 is TGTGCCAGCAGTAGCGGGACTCTGGCCGGGGAGCTGTTTTTT. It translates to CASSSGTLAGELFF.

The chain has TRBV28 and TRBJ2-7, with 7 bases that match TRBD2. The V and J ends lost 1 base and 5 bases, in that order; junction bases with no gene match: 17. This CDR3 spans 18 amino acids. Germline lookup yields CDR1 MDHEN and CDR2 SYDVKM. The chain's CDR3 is CASSLYAPLSRELHEQYF. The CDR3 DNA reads TGTGCCAGCAGTTTATACGCCCCTCTGTCGCGGGAGTTGCACGAGCAGTACTTC.

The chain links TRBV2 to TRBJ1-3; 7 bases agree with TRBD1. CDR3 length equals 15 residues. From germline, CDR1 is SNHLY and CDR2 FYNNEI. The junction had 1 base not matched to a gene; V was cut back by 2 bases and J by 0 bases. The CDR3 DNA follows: TGTGCCAGCAGTGAAAGGACAGGCTCTGGAAACACCATATATTTT. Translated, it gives CASSERTGSGNTIYF.

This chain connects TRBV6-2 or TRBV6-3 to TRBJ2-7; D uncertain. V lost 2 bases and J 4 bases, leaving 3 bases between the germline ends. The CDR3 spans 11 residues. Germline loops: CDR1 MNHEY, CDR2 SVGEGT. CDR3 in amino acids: CASSYRYEQYF. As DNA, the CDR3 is TGTGCCAGCAGTTACCGTTACGAGCAGTACTTC.

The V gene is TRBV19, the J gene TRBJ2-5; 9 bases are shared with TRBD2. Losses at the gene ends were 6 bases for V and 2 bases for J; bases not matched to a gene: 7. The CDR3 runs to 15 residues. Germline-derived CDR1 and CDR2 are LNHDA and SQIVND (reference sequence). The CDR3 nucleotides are TGTGCCAGTAGGGACCTAGCGGGGTCACAAGAGACCCAGTACTTC. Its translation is CASRDLAGSQETQYF.

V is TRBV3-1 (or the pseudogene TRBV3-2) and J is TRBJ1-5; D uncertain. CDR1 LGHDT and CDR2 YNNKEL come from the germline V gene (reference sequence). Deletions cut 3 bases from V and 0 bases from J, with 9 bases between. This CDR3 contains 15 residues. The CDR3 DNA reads TGTGCCAGCAGCCAGGGCCTATATAGCAATCAGCCCCAGCATTTT. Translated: CASSQGLYSNQPQHF.

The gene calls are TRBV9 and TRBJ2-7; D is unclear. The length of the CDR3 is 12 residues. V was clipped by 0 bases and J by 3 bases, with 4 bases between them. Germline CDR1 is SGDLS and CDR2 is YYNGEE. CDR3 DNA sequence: TGTGCCAGCAGCGTAGGGGGCTACGAGCAGTACTTC. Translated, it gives CASSVGGYEQYF. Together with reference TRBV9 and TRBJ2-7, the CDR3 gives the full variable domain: DSGVTQTPKHLITATGQRVTLRCSPRSGDLSVYWYQQSLDQGLQFLIQYYNGEERAKGNILERFSAQQFPDLHSELNLSSLELGDSALYFCASSVGGYEQYFGPGTRLTVT.

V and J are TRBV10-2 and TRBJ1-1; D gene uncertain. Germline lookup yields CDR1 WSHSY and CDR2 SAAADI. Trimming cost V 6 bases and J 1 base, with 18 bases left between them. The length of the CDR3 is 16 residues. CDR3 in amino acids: CASSQSWQTRNTEAFF. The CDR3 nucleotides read TGCGCCAGCAGCCAGAGCTGGCAGACGAGGAACACTGAAGCTTTCTTT.

The CDR3 DNA reads TGTGCCACCAGTGATAACAGGGGCGCGAGCAATCAGCCCCAGCATTTT. This translates into CATSDNRGASNQPQHF. The chain uses TRBV24-1 and TRBJ1-5; 7 positions match TRBD1. V shed 3 bases and J 1 base; nucleotides not matched to a gene: 5. This CDR3 spans 16 amino acids. From germline, CDR1 is KGHDR and CDR2 SFDVKD.